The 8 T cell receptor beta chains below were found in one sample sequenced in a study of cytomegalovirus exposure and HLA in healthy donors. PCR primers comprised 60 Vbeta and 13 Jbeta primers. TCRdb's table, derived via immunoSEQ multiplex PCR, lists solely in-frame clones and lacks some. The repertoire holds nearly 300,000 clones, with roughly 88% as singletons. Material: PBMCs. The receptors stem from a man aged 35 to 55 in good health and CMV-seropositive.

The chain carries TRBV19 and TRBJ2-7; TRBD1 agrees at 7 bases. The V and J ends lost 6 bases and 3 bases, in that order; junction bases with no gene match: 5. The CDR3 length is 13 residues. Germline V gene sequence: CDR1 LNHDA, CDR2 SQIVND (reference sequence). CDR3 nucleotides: TGTGCCAGTAGCCATACAGGGGTCTACGAGCAGTACTTC. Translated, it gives CASSHTGVYEQYF.

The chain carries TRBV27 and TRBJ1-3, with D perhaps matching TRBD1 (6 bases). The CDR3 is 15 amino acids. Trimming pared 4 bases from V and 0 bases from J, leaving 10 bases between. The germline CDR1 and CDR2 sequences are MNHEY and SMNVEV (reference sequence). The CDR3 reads CASSWTASSGNTIYF. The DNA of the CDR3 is TGTGCCAGCAGTTGGACAGCAAGCTCTGGAAACACCATATATTTT.

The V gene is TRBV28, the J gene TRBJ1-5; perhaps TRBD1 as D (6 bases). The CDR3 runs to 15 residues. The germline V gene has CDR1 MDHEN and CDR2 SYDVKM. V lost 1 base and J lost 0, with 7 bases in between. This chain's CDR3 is CASSLYRASNQPQHF. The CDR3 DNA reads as TGTGCCAGCAGTTTATACAGGGCTAGCAATCAGCCCCAGCATTTT.

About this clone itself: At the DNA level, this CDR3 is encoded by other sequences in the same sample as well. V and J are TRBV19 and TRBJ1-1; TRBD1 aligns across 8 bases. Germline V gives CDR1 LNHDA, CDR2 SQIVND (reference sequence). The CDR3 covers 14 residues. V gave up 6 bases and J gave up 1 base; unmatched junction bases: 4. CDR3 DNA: TGTGCCAGTAGCCGACAGGGGACGAACACTGAAGCTTTCTTT. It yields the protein CASSRQGTNTEAFF.

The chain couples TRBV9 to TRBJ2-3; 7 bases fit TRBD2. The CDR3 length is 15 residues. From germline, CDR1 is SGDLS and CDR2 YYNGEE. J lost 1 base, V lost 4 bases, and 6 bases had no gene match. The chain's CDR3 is CASSSREGRTDTQYF. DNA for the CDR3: TGTGCCAGCAGCTCAAGGGAGGGGCGCACAGATACGCAGTATTTT.

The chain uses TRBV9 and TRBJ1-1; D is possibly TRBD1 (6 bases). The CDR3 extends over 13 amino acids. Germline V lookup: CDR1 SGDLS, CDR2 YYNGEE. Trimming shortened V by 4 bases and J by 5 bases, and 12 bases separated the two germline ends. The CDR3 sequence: CASSSQGRTEAFF. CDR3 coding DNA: TGTGCCAGCAGCTCACAGGGTAGGACTGAAGCTTTCTTT.

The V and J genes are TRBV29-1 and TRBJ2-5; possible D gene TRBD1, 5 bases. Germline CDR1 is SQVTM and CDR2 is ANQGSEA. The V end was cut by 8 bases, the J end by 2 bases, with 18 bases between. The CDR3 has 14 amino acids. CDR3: CSTQGPTAQETQYF. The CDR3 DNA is TGCAGCACCCAGGGTCCGACAGCACAAGAGACCCAGTACTTC.

This CDR3 is CASSFGPGQGYTF. CDR3 bases: TGTGCCAGCAGCTTCGGCCCAGGGCAGGGCTACACCTTC. The chain joins TRBV13 to TRBJ1-2; D is possibly TRBD1 (5 bases). The germline V gene encodes CDR1 PRHDT and CDR2 FYEKMQ (reference sequence). The CDR3 is 13 residues long. V was pared by 3 bases and J by 8 bases, with 13 bases between. The full variable domain, with the rest looked up from reference TRBV13 and TRBJ1-2, is AAGVIQSPRHLIKEKRETATLKCYPIPRHDTVYWYQQGPGQDPQFLISFYEKMQSDKGSIPDRFSAQQFSDYHSELNMSSLELGDSALYFCASSFGPGQGYTFGSGTRLTVV.